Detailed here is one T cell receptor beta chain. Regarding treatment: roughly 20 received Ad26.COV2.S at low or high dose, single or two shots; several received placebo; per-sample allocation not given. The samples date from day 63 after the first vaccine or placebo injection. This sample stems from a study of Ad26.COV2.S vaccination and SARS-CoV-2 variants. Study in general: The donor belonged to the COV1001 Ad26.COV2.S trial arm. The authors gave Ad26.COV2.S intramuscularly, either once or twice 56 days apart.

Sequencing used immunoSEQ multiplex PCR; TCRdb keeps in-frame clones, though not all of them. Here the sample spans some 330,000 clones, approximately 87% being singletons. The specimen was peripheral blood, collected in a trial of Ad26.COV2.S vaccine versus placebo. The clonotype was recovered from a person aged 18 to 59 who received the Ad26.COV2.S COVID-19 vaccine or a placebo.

CDR3 DNA sequence: TGTGCCAGCAGCTCACGCCCACCAGGCATTTTTGGCTACACCTTC. This encodes CASSSRPPGIFGYTF. This chain connects TRBV11-3 to TRBJ1-2; D is undetermined. The CDR3 extends over 15 amino acids. Germline V gene data show CDR1 as SGHNT and CDR2 as YENEEA. V lost 4 bases and J lost 7, with 19 bases in between.